The 7 T cell receptor beta chains presented below share a single source sample, sequenced in a study of shared clonotypes between healthy human individuals. The data were produced by immunoSEQ multiplex PCR, yet TCRdb's version contains in-frame clones alone and is incomplete. The sample lists under 2,500,000 clones, almost 96% occurring once. Material for sequencing was naive CD4+ T cells sorted from blood. The subset denotes: CD45RA+ positively selected. These receptors were collected from a man aged 18-30 years in good health.

This chain's CDR3 is CAWSPRENEQFF. As DNA, the CDR3 is TGTGCCTGGAGTCCCAGGGAAAATGAGCAGTTCTTC. This sequence joins TRBV30 and TRBJ2-1, with D perhaps TRBD1 (5 bases). Germline V gene data show CDR1 as GTSNPN and CDR2 as SVGIG (reference sequence). This CDR3 contains 12 residues. Deletions cut 2 bases from V and 7 bases from J, with 9 bases between.

J is TRBJ1-2 and V is TRBV18, with no clear D. CDR1 KGHSH and CDR2 LQKENI come from the germline V gene. This CDR3 contains 13 residues. V was shortened by 5 bases and J by 1 base, with 8 bases between the two germline ends. CDR3 sequence reads: CASSFGSNYGYTF. The CDR3 coding sequence is TGTGCCAGCTCATTTGGCAGTAACTATGGCTACACCTTC.

The chain couples TRBV25-1 to TRBJ1-1; a weak D match, TRBD1 (6 bases). The CDR3 contains 15 residues. The V and J ends lost 6 bases and 1 base respectively, with 15 bases between them. Germline values: CDR1 MGHDK, CDR2 SYGVNS. The CDR3 DNA sequence: TGTGCCAGCAGCCATCGGGGGCAGGGGAACACTGAAGCTTTCTTT. This sequence encodes CASSHRGQGNTEAFF.

The gene calls are TRBV18 and TRBJ2-3; perhaps D is TRBD1 or TRBD2 (5 bases each). Germline V gene sequence: CDR1 KGHSH, CDR2 LQKENI. The V and J ends lost 6 bases and 1 base respectively, with 17 bases between them. This CDR3 is built from 16 residues. CDR3 amino acids: CASSQLGAAGTDTQYF. In nucleotides, the CDR3 is TGTGCCAGCTCCCAACTCGGGGCGGCAGGCACAGATACGCAGTATTTT.

The genes are TRBV5-6 and TRBJ2-3; unclear D gene. CDR1 and CDR2 (germline): SGHDT, YYEEEE. The CDR3 is made up of 12 amino acids. Trimming pared 4 bases from V and 4 bases from J, leaving 7 bases between. The CDR3 DNA is TGTGCCAGCAGCCTGACGGCAGATACGCAGTATTTT. Amino acid sequence: CASSLTADTQYF.

V and J are TRBV5-1 and TRBJ2-7, with TRBD1 matching over 7 bases. There are 12 residues in the CDR3. Germline values: CDR1 SGHRS, CDR2 YFSETQ. The trim removed 4 bases at V and 5 bases at J, leaving 3 bases unmatched. The CDR3 DNA follows: TGCGCCAGCAGCATCGGGACAGACGAGCAGTACTTC. As protein: CASSIGTDEQYF. The full variable domain, completed using reference TRBV5-1 and TRBJ2-7, is KAGVTQTPRYLIKTRGQQVTLSCSPISGHRSVSWYQQTPGQGLQFLFEYFSETQRNKGNFPGRFSGRQFSNSRSEMNVSTLELGDSALYLCASSIGTDEQYFGPGTRLTVT.

CDR3 DNA sequence: TGTGCCAGCAGCAGGGGGGCGGTGGGAGCAGATACGCAGTATTTT. This translates into CASSRGAVGADTQYF. The genes are TRBV7-6 and TRBJ2-3, with D tentatively TRBD1 or TRBD2 (6 bases each). Germline V gives CDR1 SGHVS, CDR2 FNYEAQ. This CDR3 region has 15 residues. Between the trimmed V and J ends, which lost 5 bases and 4 bases, there was a span of 16 bases.